A single sample gave rise to the 24 T cell receptor beta chains below, sequenced in a study of early stage breast cancer tumors. The protocol was immunoSEQ multiplex PCR, while the TCRdb copy is restricted to in-frame clones and leaves out a portion. Among tens of thousands of clones listed, 55% to 75% were seen once. Input material: blood. The receptors here all came from a person between 50 and 60 years old with breast cancer.

The chain is built from TRBV4-3 and TRBJ2-6, with TRBD2 matching over 7 bases. V shed 0 bases and J 2 bases; nucleotides not matched to a gene: 16. The CDR3 is 21 residues long. Germline CDR1 and CDR2: LGHNA and YSLEER. CDR3 nucleotide sequence: TGCGCCAGCAGCCAAGATTATCGGACGGGGGGTTATTCAACTGGGGCCAACGTCCTGACTTTC. Amino acid sequence: CASSQDYRTGGYSTGANVLTF.

The chain couples TRBV7-9 to TRBJ2-5, with D tentatively TRBD2 (6 bases). The V gene's germline CDR1 is SEHNR and CDR2 FQNEAQ (reference sequence). The length of the CDR3 is 14 residues. Trimming took off 4 bases at V and 4 bases at J, with 13 bases between the two ends. CDR3 sequence reads: CASSSGLIGETQYF. CDR3 sequence (DNA): TGTGCCAGCAGCTCCGGACTAATCGGAGAGACCCAGTACTTC.

The chain recombines TRBV10-1 with TRBJ1-1; TRBD1 aligns across 7 bases. The CDR3 spans 14 residues. With V trimmed by 5 bases and J by 3 bases, 6 bases remained unmatched. Germline CDR1 WNHNN, CDR2 SYGVQD (reference sequence). DNA for the CDR3: TGCGCCAGCAGTTCAGGCAGGGGGGACACTGAAGCTTTCTTT. Residues: CASSSGRGDTEAFF.

This clone was detected a few times. The chain has TRBV7-6 and TRBJ2-3; 12 nucleotides agree with TRBD2. This CDR3 is 17 amino acids long. V gave up 2 bases and J gave up 2 bases; unmatched junction bases: 5. Germline values: CDR1 SGHVS, CDR2 FNYEAQ. CDR3 sequence reads: CASSLKTSGGFTDTQYF. CDR3 DNA: TGTGCCAGCAGCTTAAAGACTAGCGGGGGATTCACAGATACGCAGTATTTT. The full variable domain, with the rest looked up from reference TRBV7-6 and TRBJ2-3, is GAGVSQSPRYKVTKRGQDVALRCDPISGHVSLYWYRQALGQGPEFLTYFNYEAQQDKSGLPNDRFSAERPEGSISTLTIQRTEQRDSAMYRCASSLKTSGGFTDTQYFGPGTRLTVL.

The chain joins TRBV19 to TRBJ2-3; 8 positions match TRBD1. This CDR3 region has 15 residues. CDR1 and CDR2 from the germline V gene are LNHDA and SQIVND (reference sequence). Trimming cost V 5 bases and J 2 bases; bases outside gene matches: 6. The CDR3 loop is CASSVTGGNTDTQYF. The CDR3 bases are TGTGCCAGTAGTGTTACAGGGGGTAACACAGATACGCAGTATTTT.

The genes are TRBV9 and TRBJ2-7; 7 positions match TRBD2. Germline V gene lookup returns CDR1 SGDLS and CDR2 YYNGEE. This CDR3 region has 14 residues. V was pared by 4 bases and J by 1 base, with 5 bases of the junction left unmatched. This CDR3 reads CASSIGTTSYEQYF. As DNA, the CDR3 is TGTGCCAGCAGCATCGGGACTACGTCCTACGAGCAGTACTTC.

The genes are TRBV6-6 and TRBJ2-7; possible D gene TRBD2, 5 bases. CDR1 is MNHNY, CDR2 SVGAGI, per germline (reference sequence). V was shortened by 2 bases and J by 7 bases, with 21 bases between the two germline ends. This CDR3 has 16 residues. CDR3 in DNA: TGTGCCAGCAGTTACACCTCGCCGGGAAACCGCGGGGAGCAGTACTTC. Translated, it gives CASSYTSPGNRGEQYF.

V and J are TRBV11-3 and TRBJ2-7; D is perhaps TRBD2 (5 bases). Germline CDR1 reads SGHNT; CDR2 reads YENEEA. Trimming left V 5 bases short and J 2 bases short, with 19 bases between. The CDR3 contains 16 residues. The CDR3 spells CASSPPRAGLPYEQYV. CDR3 nucleotide sequence: TGTGCCAGCAGCCCCCCCCGGGCAGGACTTCCCTACGAGCAGTACGTC.

The CDR3 coding sequence is TGCGCCAGCTCTCCCCTCTCTGGAAACACCATATATTTT. Protein product: CASSPLSGNTIYF. The V call is TRBV10-2, the J call TRBJ1-3; D remains unclear. V lost 8 bases, J lost 0 bases, and 8 bases lay in between. The CDR3 has 13 residues. Germline CDR1 WSHSY, CDR2 SAAADI.

The rearrangement uses TRBV27 and TRBJ2-3; 8 bases are shared with TRBD1. CDR3 size: 15 residues. Germline values: CDR1 MNHEY, CDR2 SMNVEV (reference sequence). V was pared by 4 bases and J by 5 bases, with 8 bases of the junction left unmatched. The DNA of the CDR3 is TGTGCCAGCAGTTGGCAGGGGGCTATAAGAGATACGCAGTATTTT. This sequence encodes CASSWQGAIRDTQYF.

The chain uses TRBV2 and TRBJ2-6; TRBD1 might be the D (6 bases). Trimming shortened V by 3 bases and J by 4 bases, and 10 bases separated the two germline ends. The CDR3 sequence is 15 residues long. Germline V gives CDR1 SNHLY, CDR2 FYNNEI. The CDR3, as DNA: TGTGCCAGCAGTGAGGAAGGGACAGGGGCCAACGTCCTGACTTTC. This gives the protein CASSEEGTGANVLTF.

The chain is built from TRBV29-1 and TRBJ2-2, with D possibly matching TRBD2 (5 bases). Germline-derived CDR1 and CDR2 are SQVTM and ANQGSEA. This CDR3 contains 12 residues. The ends were cut back, 8 bases at V and 1 base at J, with 8 bases in the middle. This CDR3 reads CSFGLNTGELFF. Written as DNA, the CDR3 is TGCAGCTTCGGACTGAACACCGGGGAGCTGTTTTTT.

J is TRBJ1-6 and V is TRBV7-8; 7 bases match TRBD1. The CDR3 sequence is 17 residues long. Germline V lookup: CDR1 SGHVS, CDR2 FQNEAQ. The V segment lost 1 base and the J segment 6 bases; nucleotides outside the gene matches: 9. The CDR3 reads CASSLGIRDRLNSPLHF. For the CDR3, the DNA is TGTGCCAGCAGCTTAGGTATCCGGGACAGACTTAATTCACCCCTCCACTTT.

The chain couples TRBV19 to TRBJ2-2; D possibly corresponds to TRBD2 (5 bases). Trimming removed 2 bases from V and 6 bases from J, with 10 bases in between. This CDR3 has 14 residues. The germline gives CDR1 LNHDA, CDR2 SQIVND (reference sequence). CDR3 region: CASSILPEAGELFF. The CDR3 DNA reads TGTGCCAGTAGTATATTACCGGAGGCCGGGGAGCTGTTTTTT.

The V call is TRBV18, the J call TRBJ2-7; D is ambiguous. The germline CDR1 and CDR2 sequences are KGHSH and LQKENI. The length of the CDR3 is 13 residues. V lost 0 bases to trimming and J lost 5 bases, with 8 bases between them. CDR3 protein: CASSPPPRNEQYF. The CDR3 coding sequence is TGTGCCAGCTCACCACCGCCTAGAAACGAGCAGTACTTC. The whole variable domain, filled in from reference TRBV18 and TRBJ2-7, reads NAGVMQNPRHLVRRRGQEARLRCSPMKGHSHVYWYRQLPEEGLKFMVYLQKENIIDESGMPKERFSAEFPKEGPSILRIQQVVRGDSAAYFCASSPPPRNEQYFGPGTRLTVT.

The chain joins TRBV30 to TRBJ2-5; 9 nucleotides align to TRBD1. J was trimmed by 3 bases and V by 2 bases; bases with no gene match: 4. The CDR3 is 14 amino acids. CDR1 is GTSNPN and CDR2 is SVGIG in the germline V gene (reference sequence). CDR3 amino acids: CAWSLGQGKETQYF. CDR3 nucleotides: TGTGCCTGGAGTCTTGGACAGGGGAAAGAGACCCAGTACTTC.

The V gene is TRBV11-1, the J gene TRBJ1-4, with D hard to call. CDR1 is SGHAT and CDR2 is FQDESV in the germline V gene (reference sequence). Deletions cut 3 bases from V and 6 bases from J, with 11 bases between. CDR3 size: 14 residues. The CDR3 DNA sequence: TGTGCCAGCAGCTTTACCCCGTCAGATGAAAAACTGTTTTTT. Protein: CASSFTPSDEKLFF.

V is TRBV7-2 and J is TRBJ2-7, with 10 bases identical to TRBD2. The J segment lost 4 bases and the V segment lost 2 bases, leaving 5 bases of the junction unmatched. The length of the CDR3 is 15 residues. Germline loops: CDR1 SGHTA, CDR2 FQGNSA. CDR3 protein: CASSLSAGGPYEQYV. The CDR3 DNA follows: TGTGCCAGCAGCTTATCAGCGGGGGGGCCTTACGAGCAGTACGTC.

The V call is TRBV11-3, the J call TRBJ1-4, with a possible D match to TRBD1 (6 bases). Germline CDR1 and CDR2: SGHNT and YENEEA. The CDR3 covers 17 residues. V was trimmed by 1 base and J by 0 bases, leaving 12 bases between them. The CDR3 protein is CASSLAAGATTNEKLFF. For the CDR3, the DNA is TGTGCCAGCAGCTTAGCCGCAGGGGCCACAACTAATGAAAAACTGTTTTTT.

The V and J genes are TRBV7-2 and TRBJ2-5, with D possibly TRBD2 on 7 matching bases. Germline CDR1 reads SGHTA; CDR2 reads FQGNSA. The CDR3 spans 15 residues. Trimming left V 5 bases short and J 6 bases short, with 19 bases between. The CDR3 region has the DNA TGTGCCAGCAGCCGAGATTCGGGGGGCGGTCAGACCCAGTACTTC. Translating it yields CASSRDSGGGQTQYF.

The rearrangement links TRBV5-4 to TRBJ2-2, with 10 positions matching TRBD1. Germline assignment: CDR1 SGHNT and CDR2 YYREEE (reference sequence). This CDR3 region has 13 residues. V trimming: 8 bases; J trimming: 5 bases; junction bases outside the gene matches: 3. The CDR3 loop is CARGTGETGELFF. The CDR3 DNA reads TGTGCCAGGGGGACAGGGGAGACCGGGGAGCTGTTTTTT.

The rearrangement joins TRBV19 to TRBJ1-2; 7 nucleotides align to TRBD1. In germline, CDR1 is LNHDA, CDR2 SQIVND (reference sequence). J lost 3 bases, V lost 2 bases, and 9 bases had no gene match. The CDR3 has 16 residues. DNA of the CDR3: TGTGCCAGTAGTATAACGGGACAGAACTCCTACTATGGCTACACCTTC. As protein: CASSITGQNSYYGYTF.

The CDR3 loop is CAWSPGTASRGETQYF. CDR3 in DNA: TGTGCCTGGAGCCCCGGGACAGCGTCTAGGGGAGAGACCCAGTACTTC. The chain uses TRBV30 and TRBJ2-5, with TRBD1 matching over 7 bases. Germline V lookup: CDR1 GTSNPN, CDR2 SVGIG (reference sequence). Unmatched junction bases numbered 14, after V lost 3 bases and J lost 4 bases. CDR3 length equals 16 residues.

The CDR3 loop is CASSLRGQGAIGEQFF. The CDR3 bases are TGTGCCAGCAGCTTAAGGGGACAGGGGGCGATTGGAGAGCAGTTCTTC. This chain joins TRBV11-3 and TRBJ2-1; 12 nucleotides line up with TRBD1. Germline lookup yields CDR1 SGHNT and CDR2 YENEEA. The CDR3 runs to 16 residues. V lost 2 bases, J lost 10 bases, and 9 bases stayed unmatched.